The T cell receptor (beta chain) described here comes from a study of blood T cell repertoires in COVID-19. Overall study context: There were acute and convalescent COVID-19 samples, and they came from the United States, Italy and Spain.

CDR1 and CDR2 (germline): MRHNA, SNTAGT. Trimming removed 0 bases from V and 13 bases from J, with 10 bases in between. The CDR3 has 12 residues. A single count supports this clone. Authors' analysis steps: Scientists estimated how many nucleated cells there were by amplifying reference gene primers. Clones were read by immunoSEQ multiplex PCR, and TCRdb kept only the in-frame ones, dropping some. For V, J and clone size, that table is used; D and trimming come from the DNA. The sample yields approximately 120,000 clones, more than 70% seen once. The receptor comes from a human donor in a cohort sampled during active COVID-19. The chain couples TRBV6-4 to TRBJ2-1, with D tentatively TRBD1 (5 bases). Sample: peripheral blood. The CDR3 protein is CASSDSGPPQFF. The CDR3 DNA follows: TGTGCCAGCAGTGACTCGGGGCCTCCTCAGTTCTTC.